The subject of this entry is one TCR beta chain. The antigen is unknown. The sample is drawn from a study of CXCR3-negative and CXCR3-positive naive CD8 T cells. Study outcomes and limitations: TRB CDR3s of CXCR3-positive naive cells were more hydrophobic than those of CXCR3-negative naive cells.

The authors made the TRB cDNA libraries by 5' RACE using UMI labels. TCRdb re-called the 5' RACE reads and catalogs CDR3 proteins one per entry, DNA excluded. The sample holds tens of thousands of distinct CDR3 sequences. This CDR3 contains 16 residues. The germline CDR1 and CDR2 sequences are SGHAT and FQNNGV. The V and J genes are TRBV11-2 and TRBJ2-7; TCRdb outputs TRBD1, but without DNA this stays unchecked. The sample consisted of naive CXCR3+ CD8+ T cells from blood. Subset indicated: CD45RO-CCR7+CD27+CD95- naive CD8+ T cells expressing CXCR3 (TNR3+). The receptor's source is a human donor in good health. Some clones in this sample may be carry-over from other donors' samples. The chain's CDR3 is CASSPSEGESSYEQYF.